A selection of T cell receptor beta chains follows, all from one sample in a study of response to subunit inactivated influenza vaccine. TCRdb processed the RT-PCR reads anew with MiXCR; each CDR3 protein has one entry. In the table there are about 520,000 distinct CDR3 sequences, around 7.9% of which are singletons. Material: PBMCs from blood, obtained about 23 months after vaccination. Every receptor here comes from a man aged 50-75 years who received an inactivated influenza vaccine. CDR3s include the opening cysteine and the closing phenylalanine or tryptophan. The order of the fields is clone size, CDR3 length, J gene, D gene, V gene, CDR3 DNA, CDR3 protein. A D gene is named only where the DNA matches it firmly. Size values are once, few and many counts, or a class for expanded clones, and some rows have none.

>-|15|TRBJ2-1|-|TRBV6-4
TGTGCCAGCAGCCGACTAGTAAGGGCCTACAATGAGCAGTTCTTC
CASSRLVRAYNEQFF
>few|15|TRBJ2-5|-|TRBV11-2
TGTGCCAGCAGCTTAGGCGGGACAACCCAAGAGACCCAGTACTTC
CASSLGGTTQETQYF
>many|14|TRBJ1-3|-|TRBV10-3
TGTGCCATCAGTAAGGACAGCTCTGGAAACACCATATATTTT
CAISKDSSGNTIYF
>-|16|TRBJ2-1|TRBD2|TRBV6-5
TGTGCCAGCAGTTACTCCAGCGGGAGATCGTACAATGAGCAGTTCTTC
CASSYSSGRSYNEQFF
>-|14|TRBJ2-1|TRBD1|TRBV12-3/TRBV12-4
TGTGCCAGCAGCGGGACAGGGGATTCTGGTGAGCAGTTCTTC
CASSGTGDSGEQFF
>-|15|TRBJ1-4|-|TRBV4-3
TGCGCCAGCAGCCAAGATCCGGGAGACAGTGCAAAACTGTTTTTT
CASSQDPGDSAKLFF
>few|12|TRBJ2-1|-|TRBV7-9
TGTGCCAGCAGCTACAGAAACAATGAGCAGTTCTTC
CASSYRNNEQFF
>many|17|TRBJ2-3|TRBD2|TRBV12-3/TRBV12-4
TGTGCCAGCAGTACCGTGGGGCGGGGGGCCAACACAGATACGCAGTATTTT
CASSTVGRGANTDTQYF
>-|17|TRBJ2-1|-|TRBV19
TGTGCCAGTAGTATAGATCCCACAGGGAGAACCTACAATGAGCAGTTCTTC
CASSIDPTGRTYNEQFF
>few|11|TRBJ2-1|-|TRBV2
TGTGCCAGCAGTATGTCAACTGAGCAGTTCTTC
CASSMSTEQFF
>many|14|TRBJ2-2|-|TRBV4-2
TGTGCCAGCAGGGTGGAGTTCGACACCGGGGAGCTGTTTTTT
CASRVEFDTGELFF
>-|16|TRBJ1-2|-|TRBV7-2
TGTGCCAGCAGCTTAAGTTCCCGGGGCAGGACCTATGGCTACACCTTC
CASSLSSRGRTYGYTF
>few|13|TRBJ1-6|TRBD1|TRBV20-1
TGCAGTGGGTCGGACAGGGGAGGGTTCCCCCTCCACTTT
CSGSDRGGFPLHF
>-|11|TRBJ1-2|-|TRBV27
TGTGCCAGCAGTGGCCCCTATGGCTACACCTTC
CASSGPYGYTF
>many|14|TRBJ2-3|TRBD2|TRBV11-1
TGTGCCAGCAGCCAAGGACTAGAAACAGATACGCAGTATTTT
CASSQGLETDTQYF
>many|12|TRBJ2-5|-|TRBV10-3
TGTGCCATCAGTGGAGCAGGGGAGACCCAGTACTTC
CAISGAGETQYF
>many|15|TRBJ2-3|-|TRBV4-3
TGCGCCAGCAGCCAAGATGGCCAGCCCCAGGGTACGCAGTATTTT
CASSQDGQPQGTQYF
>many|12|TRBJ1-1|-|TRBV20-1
TGCAGTGCGCTGTGGGGTTACACTGAAGCTTTCTTT
CSALWGYTEAFF
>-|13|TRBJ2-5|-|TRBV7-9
TGTGCCAGCAGCTTATCCCAGGGAGAGACCCAGTACTTC
CASSLSQGETQYF
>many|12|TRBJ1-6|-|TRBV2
TGTGCCACCCGGGACGGAAATTCACCCCTCCACTTT
CATRDGNSPLHF
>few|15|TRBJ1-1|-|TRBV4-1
TGCGCCAGCAGCCTAGGGCAAGGGAGAGAGACTGAAGCTTTCTTT
CASSLGQGRETEAFF
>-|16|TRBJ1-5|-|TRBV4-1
TGCGCCAGCAGCCCCCCGGGGGGCAGAATTGATCAGCCCCAGCATTTT
CASSPPGGRIDQPQHF
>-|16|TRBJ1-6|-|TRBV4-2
TGTGCCAGCAGCCAAGATGGGGCCCCGGGGTGGTCACCCCTCCACTTT
CASSQDGAPGWSPLHF
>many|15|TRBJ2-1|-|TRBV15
TGTGCCACCAGCAGAGATGCCCCCCCCTACAATGAGCAGTTCTTC
CATSRDAPPYNEQFF
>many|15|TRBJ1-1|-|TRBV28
TGTGCCAGCACCATACCTCGCGGGGGTCGGACTGAAGCTTTCTTT
CASTIPRGGRTEAFF
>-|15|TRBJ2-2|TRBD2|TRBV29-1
TGCAGCGTTTTTAGCGGGGCCCGGGGGTCCGGGGAGCTGTTTTTT
CSVFSGARGSGELFF
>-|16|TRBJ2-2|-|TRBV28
TGTGCCAGCAGAACAATGGGGCAGAGTACCACCGGGGAGCTGTTTTTT
CASRTMGQSTTGELFF
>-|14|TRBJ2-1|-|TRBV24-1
TGTGCCACCAGTGATCCCGGGACTTACAATGAGCAGTTCTTC
CATSDPGTYNEQFF
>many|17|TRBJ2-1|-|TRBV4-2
TGTGCCAGCAGCCAAGATGAGGGCCTAGCCGTATACAATGAGCAGTTCTTC
CASSQDEGLAVYNEQFF
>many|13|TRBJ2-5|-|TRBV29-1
TGCAGCGCCCTCCTCCCGGGTCAAGAGACCCAGTACTTC
CSALLPGQETQYF
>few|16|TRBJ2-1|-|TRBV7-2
TGTGCCAGCAGCTTAGAAGGGCAGGGGCCCTACAATGAGCAGTTCTTC
CASSLEGQGPYNEQFF
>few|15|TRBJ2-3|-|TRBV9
TGTGCCAGCAGCGTAGGTGGGGCAGGCACAGATACGCAGTATTTT
CASSVGGAGTDTQYF
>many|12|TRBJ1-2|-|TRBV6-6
TGTGCCAGCAGTTACCCCGGGGGTAGCTACACCTTC
CASSYPGGSYTF
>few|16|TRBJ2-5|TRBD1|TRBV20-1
TGCAGTGCTAGAGATTCGGACAGGGTGGGGCTCGAGACCCAGTACTTC
CSARDSDRVGLETQYF
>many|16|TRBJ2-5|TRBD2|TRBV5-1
TGCGCCAGCAGCTCCGGACTAGCGGGGGGACAAGAGACCCAGTACTTC
CASSSGLAGGQETQYF
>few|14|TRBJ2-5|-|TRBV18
TGTGCCAGCTCACCCATGCCAAGACAAGAGACCCAGTACTTC
CASSPMPRQETQYF
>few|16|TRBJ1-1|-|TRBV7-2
TGTGCCAGCAGCTTAGCGGGCAGTACTAGAAACACTGAAGCTTTCTTT
CASSLAGSTRNTEAFF
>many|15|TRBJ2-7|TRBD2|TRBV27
TGTGCCAGCAGTTTGACTAGCGGAGCAAATTACGAGCAGTACTTC
CASSLTSGANYEQYF
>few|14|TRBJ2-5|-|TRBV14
TGTGCCAGCAGCCAAGTAGCGGACGTGGAGACCCAGTACTTC
CASSQVADVETQYF
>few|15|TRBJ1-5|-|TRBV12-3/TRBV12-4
TGTGCCAGCAGCAACAGGGTAGGGGGCAATCAGCCCCAGCATTTT
CASSNRVGGNQPQHF
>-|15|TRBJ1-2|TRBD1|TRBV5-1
TGCGCCAGCAGCCCACGACAGGGGACGCACTATGGCTACACCTTC
CASSPRQGTHYGYTF
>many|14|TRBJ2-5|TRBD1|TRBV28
TGTGCCAGCAGTAAAAGACAGGGGAAAGAGACCCAGTACTTC
CASSKRQGKETQYF
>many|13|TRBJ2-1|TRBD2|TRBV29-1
TGCAGCACCCGGACTAGTTCACACCATGAGCAGTTCTTC
CSTRTSSHHEQFF
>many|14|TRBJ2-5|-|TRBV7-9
TGTGCCAGCAGCTTAGTGAGGGGAAGAGAGACCCAGTACTTC
CASSLVRGRETQYF
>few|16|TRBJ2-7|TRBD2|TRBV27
TGTGCCAGCAGCCCTATAGCGGGGAGTTCCCCCTACGAGCAGTACTTC
CASSPIAGSSPYEQYF
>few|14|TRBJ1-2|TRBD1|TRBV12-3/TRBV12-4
TGTGCCAGCAGTTTACACAGGGGGAACTATGGCTACACCTTC
CASSLHRGNYGYTF
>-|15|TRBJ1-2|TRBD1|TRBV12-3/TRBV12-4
TGTGCCAGCAGTTCGACCCCCGGGACAGGGGGAGGCTACACCTTC
CASSSTPGTGGGYTF
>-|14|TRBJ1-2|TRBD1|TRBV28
TGTGCCAGCAGTTCCCCGGACAGGGCGAATGGCTACACCTTC
CASSSPDRANGYTF